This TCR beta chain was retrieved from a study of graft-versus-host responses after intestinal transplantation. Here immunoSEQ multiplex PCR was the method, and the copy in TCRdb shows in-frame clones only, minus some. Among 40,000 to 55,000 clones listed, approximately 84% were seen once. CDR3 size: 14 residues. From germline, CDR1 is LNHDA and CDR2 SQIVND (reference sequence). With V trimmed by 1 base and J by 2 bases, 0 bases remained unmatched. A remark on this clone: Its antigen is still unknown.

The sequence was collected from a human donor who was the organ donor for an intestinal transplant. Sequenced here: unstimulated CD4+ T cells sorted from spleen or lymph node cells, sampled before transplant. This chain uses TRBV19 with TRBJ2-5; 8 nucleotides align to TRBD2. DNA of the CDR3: TGTGCCAGTAGTATAGCGGGGGGGCAAGAGACCCAGTACTTC. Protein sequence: CASSIAGGQETQYF.